This T cell receptor beta chain was identified during a study of cytomegalovirus exposure and HLA in healthy donors (dated by TCRdb to the late 2010s). Context from the whole study: In an earlier analysis of 550 to 750 of the donors, around 290 Gb of sequence data and 100 million or so unique TCR beta sequences from 180 million or so T cells were reported. Among about 360 genotyped donors of the cohort, an average of 235,054 unique TCR beta nucleotide sequences were sequenced per donor, about a sixth of them non-productive. A separate validation cohort of about 110 different subjects was used in addition to the approximately 700-subject first cohort. An earlier analysis of 587 of the donors used high-throughput TCR beta sequencing to judge whether each TCR beta V gene segment behaved as functional or pseudogenic. The genetic ancestry cluster associated with self-reported Caucasian donors included about four fifths of the 398 genotyped donors. Class I and class II HLA loci were covered by the typing at four-digit resolution. A later analysis re-analyzed previously published TCR beta repertoires from hundreds of donors and added high-resolution HLA genotyping to study TCR occurrence patterns. Every discovery cohort repertoire had been produced on one sequencing platform. Donor age, sex, ethnicity and CMV serostatus were compiled together with the repertoire data. The study was designed to test whether signatures of past pathogen exposure could be identified by cataloging public T cell receptors. Rather than drawing on any new phenotypic data, the later analysis identified candidate immune exposures from TCR beta sequences and the way those sequences occurred across donors. High-throughput TCR immunosequencing, statistical association of individual TCRs with disease status, and machine learning were combined to predict cytomegalovirus infection status. Using immunosequencing, the study profiled T cell repertoires from 550 to 750 subjects and related those repertoires to cytomegalovirus serostatus. Roughly 5 DR-DQ haplotypes were treated as single units for association and clustering because of strong linkage in the cohort. An early release covering about 600 HLA-typed donors comprised about 300 gigabases of sequencing data and roughly 85 million unique TCR sequences. A later genetic analysis took genome-wide SNP genotypes for about 55% of the 666 donors and used that subset as a discovery cohort. The number of typed donors differed by locus: about 620-640 for A, B, C, DRB1 and DQB1; 522 for DQA1; approximately 600 for DPA1; and roughly 490 for DPB1.

What the research found in general, with its limitations: A later analysis found that most CMV-associated TCR beta chains appeared HLA-restricted, with HLA associations seemingly driven largely by CMV exposure. The authors suggested that the approach could potentially be generalized to other disease states and immunological phenotypes. The cohort was sequenced for TCR beta chains only, and without alpha or paired-chain data the features that could be detected were limited. Some IMGT-functional V segments, including TRBV6-2 and TRBV6-3, could not be distinguished by the 87-base-pair reads and were therefore excluded. Roughly uniform sequencing depth across donors was assumed in presence/absence analyses, although this assumption may not hold. CMV serostatus was the only immune exposure information available for the cohort. A later genetic analysis associated a missense DCLRE1C variant with V-gene and J-gene trimming of TCR beta chains, and an independent cohort replicated the association. Specific HLA alleles were associated with some 15,000 TCR beta sequences at a false discovery rate of 0.05 in a later analysis. In a later analysis, TCR association rates were found to vary across HLA loci, with the most associated TCRs seen for DRB1 alleles and the fewest for HLA-C alleles. A further reported finding was that TCR beta sequences accurately predicted the HLA-A and HLA-B alleles for most subjects in the first cohort. Correlated functional status among segregating V segments might reflect linkage disequilibrium, but an unknown experimental factor could not be ruled out. Several of the top co-occurrence clusters appeared to be linked to parvovirus B19, influenza, CMV and Epstein-Barr virus, according to a later analysis. The classifier was reported to diagnose cytomegalovirus status with high specificity and sensitivity in both the original cohort and the validation cohort. In an earlier analysis of 450 to 750 of the donors, most TCR beta V segments appeared in productive rearrangements about 87% or about 30% of the time, broadly matching IMGT annotations. Compared with the 666-donor mean, donors in an Asian-associated ancestry cluster had fewer N-insertions in productive TCRs, according to a later genetic analysis. The study gave a list of 150 to 200 TCR beta chains associated with cytomegalovirus. While some public TCRs were present in many individuals, most TCR sequences turned up only very rarely across donors. The sequencing pipeline was judged likely to have produced a cluster of highly shared sequence variants as a technical artifact. In vitro tests confirmed that a few of the cytomegalovirus-associated TCR beta chains recognize cytomegalovirus antigens. In a later analysis, HLA-associated TCR beta chains were found to be more clonally expanded and to have lower generation probabilities than equally common non-associated chains. Because counts were too low, roughly 16 rarely observed V segments, including chromosome 9 orphons, were excluded from the earlier analysis of a few hundred of the donors. Because HLA typing was missing for some donors at each locus, association tests included only the typed subset. Assigning TCR associations to individual alleles was difficult when HLA alleles, especially DR and DQ, strongly co-occurred.

The library was produced with the immunoSEQ multiplex PCR assay. For the multiplex PCR, a mixture combining 60 forward primers for TCR Vbeta segments and 13 reverse primers for TCR Jbeta segments was used. A multiplex PCR assay on genomic DNA amplified the CDR3 region of rearranged TCR beta genes. The Illumina HiSeq System was used to sequence the amplified TCR beta libraries as 87-base-pair reads. As for how the authors treated the data: A later analysis counted tens of millions of unique TCR beta chains across the roughly 700 repertoires, and around 9.9 million of these chains were shared by at least two donors. To remove PCR and sequencing errors, raw reads were error-corrected and collapsed into unique sequences using a nearest-neighbor algorithm that merged closely related sequences. CDR3 sequences were aligned to IMGT reference sequences to assign V, D and J gene segments. For a sequence to be retained, a match of at least six nucleotides was required to both a V gene segment and a J gene segment. Rearrangements were called productive when the CDR3 lacked stop codons and stayed in frame with V and J; all others were non-productive. CDR3 was defined according to IMGT convention as the region running from the second conserved V-encoded cysteine to the conserved J-encoded phenylalanine. The earlier analysis of fewer than 700 of the donors excluded sequences that lacked an unambiguous match to a single V gene segment. An earlier analysis of approximately 590 of the donors called V segments functional above 56.7% productive rearrangements and segregating when the between-donor standard deviation exceeded 5%. A statistical classification framework was developed to diagnose cytomegalovirus status using the catalog of TCR beta chain sequences. In a later analysis, V and J genes were assigned by comparing TCR nucleotide sequences against IMGT/GENE-DB human TR gene sequences. In a later analysis, CDR3 sequences and most-parsimonious VDJ recombination scenarios were assigned using the TCRdist pipeline. A later analysis defined each TCR beta chain by its CDR3 amino acid sequence plus V-gene family, and excluded reads lacking a unique V-gene family. In a later analysis, approximately 640 highly shared, low-generation-probability nucleotide sequences were removed to address suspected cross-contamination and a sequencing artifact. For each public chain, a later analysis derived a clonal expansion index from normalized ranks of inferred template counts within each repertoire. A later analysis computed generation probabilities with a VDJ recombination model fitted to out-of-frame rearrangements, and checked the results against IGoR. In a later analysis, TCR-TCR, TCR-HLA and TCR-CMV co-occurrence was scored with hypergeometric tests, and a repertoire-size bias correction was applied to TCR pairs. False discovery rates were estimated in a later analysis by permuting HLA or CMV assignments 20 times. A later analysis grouped co-occurring TCRs with DBSCAN, adding TCRdist sequence similarity when clustering within HLA-allele-positive subsets. For co-occurrence clustering, repertoires with fewer than 30,000 or more than 120,000 public chains were excluded, along with roughly 5 repertoires with anomalous nucleotide sharing. As stored in TCRdb, this immuneACCESS dataset retains in-frame rearrangements with V and J assigned. A fraction of the clones does not appear; measured against another copy, unresolved V genes explain less than half of the discrepancy, and the remainder lacks a known reason. V, J and clone size were drawn from that table, and D and trimming were deduced from the DNA. Within this sample are some 160,000 clones, with approximately 82% of them counted one time only. Of the sample, under 7.5% falls within the top ten clones.

About this clone: There is no known antigen for this receptor. No much larger clonotype is one base removed from it; base qualities were not supplied.

The cohort comprised more than 550 healthy bone marrow donors. At the time of sampling, every cohort member was nominally healthy, though immune exposures that went unrecorded were likely present. The donor tested CMV seropositive, placing the donor among the roughly 300 seropositive members of the cohort. A peripheral blood sample was provided by each donor, and peripheral blood mononuclear cells were used for TCR beta sequencing. The Qiagen DNeasy Blood Extraction Kit was used to extract genomic DNA from the blood cell samples. Its CDR3 holds 15 amino acids, cysteine through phenylalanine. Of all the DNA, just the CDR3 is kept, 45 bases in frame from base 1. Between the V and J ends, shortened by 0 bases and 1 base respectively, the junction contains 10 bases. CDR1 and CDR2 are drawn from the germline V gene: SGDLS, YYNGEE.

Sequencing was performed on PBMCs. The source is a man aged 50-60 years in good health and CMV-seropositive. Recombination joined TRBV9 with TRBJ2-5; the D gene is perhaps TRBD2, from 5 matching bases. The nucleotides read TGTGCCAGCAGCGTAGTCGGACTTTCCCAAGAGACCCAGTACTTC. Its translation reads: CASSVVGLSQETQYF.